Below, one T cell receptor beta chain is given with its context. Profiling relied on immunoSEQ multiplex PCR, and the TCRdb table lists in-frame clones only, not all of them. This sample carries some 200,000 clones, approximately 94% of them seen once, and the ten largest clones take around 1.7%. These data come from a study of T cell responses to AZD1222 COVID-19 vaccine. This CDR3 has 15 residues. CDR1 is MNHNS, CDR2 SASEGT, per germline. V dropped 5 bases and J dropped 2 bases, with 16 bases sitting between them. This chain connects TRBV6-1 to TRBJ2-7; no clear D. This material consisted of peripheral blood, taken 28 days after the second dose of the MenACWY control vaccine. The receptor was isolated from an adult who received the MenACWY meningococcal vaccine as a control. CDR3 in amino acids: CASSSPRVFPYEQYF. CDR3 nucleotide sequence: TGTGCCAGCAGTTCCCCCCGGGTGTTTCCCTACGAGCAGTACTTC.